This TCR beta chain was sequenced for a study of blood T cell repertoires in COVID-19. Across the study: Donors in the United States, Italy and Spain gave samples during acute or convalescent COVID-19. PBMCs, B-cell-depleted T cells, or T cells were the source of the cDNA or gDNA that made up the material.

The ends lost 0 bases at V and 1 base at J; junction bases unmatched: 2. This CDR3 has 16 residues. Germline V CDR1 and CDR2: SGHTA, FQGNSA. Source study methods: Amplifying reference gene primers gave estimates of nucleated cell counts. The protocol was immunoSEQ multiplex PCR, while the TCRdb copy is restricted to in-frame clones and leaves out a portion. D and trimming come from the DNA, and the V and J calls and clone size come from that table. The data show about 130,000 clones, around 83% seen once. This clonotype was sampled from a human donor in a cohort sampled during active COVID-19. The sample was peripheral blood. This sequence joins TRBV7-2 and TRBJ2-5, with 10 bases fitting TRBD2. As DNA, the CDR3 is TGTGCCAGCAGCTTAGCTGTAGCGGGGGGCCAAGAGACCCAGTACTTC. Translating it yields CASSLAVAGGQETQYF.